This T cell receptor (beta chain) was retrieved from a study of post-analysis software for immune sequencing data. Study summary: Disease courses included relapsing-remitting, secondary progressive and progressive-relapsing multiple sclerosis. Study-wide results and limits: The study found TRBV5-6, TRBV5-1 and TRBV20-1 among five TRBV segments more frequent in patients than controls.

Prepared libraries of TCR beta cDNA carried unique molecular identifiers. There were about 0.85 to 10 million T cells, and approximately 480,000 cDNA molecules came from them. TCRdb passed the PCR reads through MiXCR, listing each CDR3 protein once. The sample lists some 700,000 distinct CDR3 sequences, approximately 60% seen once, with about 11% in the top ten. Only a few counts were recorded for this clonotype. The antigen remains unidentified. Trimming took off 7 bases at V and 0 bases at J, with 10 bases between the two ends. Germline CDR1 reads SGHRS; CDR2 reads YFSETQ. The CDR3 has 13 residues. The rearrangement uses TRBV5-1 and TRBJ2-5; D not resolved. Input material: blood. The clonotype originates from a girl aged 2 to 9 with multiple sclerosis. The CDR3 DNA reads as TGCGCCAGCCTTGACATCAACCAAGAGACCCAGTACTTC. Protein sequence: CASLDINQETQYF.